Reported below is one T cell receptor (beta chain). Its specificity is not known. Positively selected by magnetic beads, CD4+ and CD8+ cells were purity-checked by flow cytometry. Produced via immunoSEQ multiplex PCR; TCRdb's table is partial and in-frame only. Of around 20,000 clones listed, about 80% are singletons. This specimen belongs to a study of somatic mutations in cytotoxic T cells in rheumatoid arthritis. Background on the study: There were some V beta antibody-stained T-cell populations flow-sorted at nearly 100% purity, and these included V beta1+ cells sequenced for TCRB.

General study findings and limits: Among rheumatoid arthritis patients, TRBV07 appeared slightly underrepresented, and this finding was left without any adjustment for multiple comparisons. Patients with rheumatoid arthritis did not differ significantly from age-matched healthy controls in CD8+ T-cell clonality.

V gave up 0 bases and J gave up 4 bases, with 6 bases separating them. The CDR3 runs 13 residues. Germline V gives CDR1 MNHEY, CDR2 SVGAGI. This sequence originates from a man between 18 and 35 years old with rheumatoid arthritis. The chain joins TRBV6-5 to TRBJ1-2; D unclear. Sequenced sample: CD8+ T cells sorted from blood. The CDR3 reads CASSYSSVYGYTF. The CDR3 nucleotides read TGTGCCAGCAGTTACTCGTCCGTCTATGGCTACACCTTC.